A single sample is the source of the 27 T cell receptor beta chains below, sequenced in a study of T cells in Graves' hyperthyroidism and ophthalmopathy (dated by TCRdb to between 2019 and 2020). Receptors were amplified or captured by multiplex PCR. Sequencing relied on an Illumina HiSeq 2000. The TCR beta CDR3 regions were amplified from the RNA transcripts. The TCR CDR3 was subjected to a first round of RT-PCR using the HTBI primer set and the Qiagen OneStep RT-PCR kit. TCRdb itself trimmed the public reads at Q25 with fastp, ran MiXCR and retained productive beta chains. One record per CDR3 amino acid sequence lists the most common genes and DNA. This sample is represented by 500,000 to 550,000 distinct CDR3 sequences; more than 20% of them were singletons. Jointly, the top ten make up around 27% of the sample. Sequenced material: blood. The receptors stem from a young man with Graves' hyperthyroidism.

This chain uses TRBV6-1 with TRBJ1-5; no firm D call. Germline V gene lookup returns CDR1 MNHNS and CDR2 SASEGT. The V end lost 4 bases, the J end lost 0 bases, and 7 bases lay between the germline ends. CDR3 size: 14 residues. CDR3 DNA: TGTGCCAGCAGTGCACCTTATAGCAATCAGCCCCAGCATTTT. Translated, it gives CASSAPYSNQPQHF.

The CDR3 reads CASQTGGNEQYF. For the CDR3, the DNA is TGTGCCAGCCAAACAGGGGGCAACGAGCAGTACTTC. The V gene is TRBV27, the J gene TRBJ2-7, with TRBD1 matching over 9 bases. V trimming: 8 bases; J trimming: 5 bases; junction bases outside the gene matches: 4. This CDR3 is 12 amino acids long. Germline V gene data show CDR1 as MNHEY and CDR2 as SMNVEV (reference sequence).

This clonotype was seen once. A much larger clone differs from this one at a single base, so this may be a read error. The chain uses TRBV28 and TRBJ2-5; D unclear. The CDR3 is 12 amino acids. Germline values: CDR1 MDHEN, CDR2 SYDVKM. CDR3 sequence reads: CASAVGMETQDF. As DNA, the CDR3 is TGTGCCTCGGCGGTGGGAATGGAGACCCAGGACTTC. The whole variable domain, filled in from reference TRBV28 and TRBJ2-5, reads DVKVTQSSRYLVKRTGEKVFLECVQDMDHENMFWYRQDPGLGLRLIYFSYDVKMKEKGDIPEGYSVSREKKERFSLILESASTNQTSMYLCASAVGMETQDFGPGTRLLVL.

This chain joins TRBV2 and TRBJ2-2; tentatively, D is TRBD1 or TRBD2 (6 bases each). Germline lookup yields CDR1 SNHLY and CDR2 FYNNEI. The V end lost 7 bases, the J end lost 5 bases, and 14 bases lay between the germline ends. The CDR3 is made up of 14 amino acids. The CDR3 nucleotides are TGTGCCAGCACCTGGGGGGCCGGAACCGGGGAGCTGTTTTTT. Its protein is CASTWGAGTGELFF.

The CDR3 is CASKRSDGETQYF. CDR3 DNA: TGTGCCAGCAAGAGATCAGACGGGGAGACCCAGTACTTC. The chain joins TRBV12-3 or TRBV12-4 to TRBJ2-5; D gene ambiguous. The V and J ends lost 7 bases and 5 bases respectively, with 14 bases between them. This CDR3 comprises 13 residues.

This clonotype has ten or more counts. This chain links TRBV4-1 with TRBJ1-2; D not certain. V was pared by 0 bases and J by 2 bases, with 10 bases between. There are 15 residues in the CDR3. Per germline, CDR1 MGHRA and CDR2 YSYEKL. DNA for the CDR3: TGCGCCAGCAGCCAAGATGGAAACAAGAACTATGGCTACACCTTC. Encoded protein: CASSQDGNKNYGYTF.

The CDR3 DNA follows: TGTGCCAGCAGCTTGAGTCCACAGGGGGCGGCCCACGAGCAGTACTTC. Residues: CASSLSPQGAAHEQYF. The rearrangement uses TRBV5-5 and TRBJ2-7, with 9 bases aligning to TRBD1. Germline CDR1 is SGHKS and CDR2 is YYEKEE (reference sequence). Unmatched junction bases numbered 10, after V lost 1 base and J lost 5 bases. This CDR3 spans 16 amino acids.

This clonotype was counted ten times or more. The rearrangement uses TRBV11-2 and TRBJ2-5, with 7 nucleotides matching TRBD1. The CDR3 runs 15 residues. Germline assignment: CDR1 SGHAT and CDR2 FQNNGV. V shed 5 bases and J 4 bases; nucleotides not matched to a gene: 10. Here the CDR3 reads CASSIKTGVGETQYF. The CDR3 DNA sequence: TGTGCCAGCAGCATAAAAACAGGGGTAGGAGAGACCCAGTACTTC.

Of note for this clonotype: A clone one base away is much larger, so this may be a read error. The chain has TRBV6-2 or TRBV6-3 and TRBJ2-7, with D hard to call. The CDR3 contains 15 residues. Germline-derived CDR1 and CDR2 are MNHEY and SVGEGT. The CDR3 region has the DNA TGTGCCGGCAGTTACTCGGACGGGCCCTCCTACGAGCAGTACTTC. This translates into CAGSYSDGPSYEQYF.

This chain links TRBV5-6 with TRBJ1-2; the D gene is possibly TRBD1 (5 bases). This CDR3 region has 12 residues. V was clipped by 4 bases and J by 7 bases, with 11 bases between them. CDR1 SGHDT and CDR2 YYEEEE come from the germline V gene. The CDR3 region is CASSPGHTGYTF. CDR3 coding DNA: TGTGCCAGCAGCCCCGGACACACTGGCTACACCTTC.

The V call is TRBV12-3 or TRBV12-4, the J call TRBJ2-2, with 7 bases identical to TRBD1. CDR3 length equals 20 residues. Unmatched junction bases numbered 15, after V lost 2 bases and J lost 0 bases. CDR3 sequence reads: CASSLSLDRRRFANTGELFF. The CDR3 DNA reads TGTGCCAGCAGTTTAAGTTTGGACAGGCGACGATTCGCGAACACCGGGGAGCTGTTTTTT.

This clonotype turned up a few times. The chain carries TRBV25-1 and TRBJ2-2; the match to TRBD1 covers 8 bases. This CDR3 region has 17 residues. Germline trimming cut 4 bases from V and 3 bases from J; bases unmatched to any gene: 10. CDR1 and CDR2 from the germline V gene are MGHDK and SYGVNS. The CDR3 DNA sequence: TGTGCCAGCAGTGCCCTGCCCGGACAGGGAGACACCGGGGAGCTGTTTTTT. Encoded protein: CASSALPGQGDTGELFF.

This clonotype appeared many times. V and J are TRBV12-3 or TRBV12-4 and TRBJ2-6; D may be TRBD2 (6 bases). The CDR3 is made up of 15 amino acids. Between the trimmed V and J ends, which lost 4 bases and 0 bases, there was a span of 7 bases. The CDR3: CASSYGGSGANVLTF. The CDR3 DNA is TGTGCCAGCAGTTACGGGGGCTCTGGGGCCAACGTCCTGACTTTC.

This clonotype was observed many times. This chain joins TRBV2 and TRBJ1-1; 8 nucleotides agree with TRBD1. Germline V gene lookup returns CDR1 SNHLY and CDR2 FYNNEI. CDR3 length equals 15 residues. V dropped 5 bases and J dropped 2; count of bases not matched to a gene: 7. The CDR3 sequence is CASSTTGGSNTEAFF. DNA of the CDR3: TGTGCCAGCAGTACCACAGGGGGTTCAAACACTGAAGCTTTCTTT.

The CDR3 spells CASSLTTSTGELFF. CDR3 coding DNA: TGTGCCAGCAGTTTAACCACCTCCACCGGGGAGCTGTTTTTT. J is TRBJ2-2 and V is TRBV12-3 or TRBV12-4; D is uncertain. Trimming took 2 bases from V and 4 from J, leaving 8 bases between them. The CDR3 totals 14 residues.

This clonotype was observed at least ten times. The chain recombines TRBV19 with TRBJ1-2; weak D call: TRBD1 (6 bases). Trimming left V 3 bases short and J 0 bases short, with 14 bases between. Germline CDR1 reads LNHDA; CDR2 reads SQIVND (reference sequence). The CDR3 sequence is 16 residues long. CDR3 bases: TGTGCCAGTAGTATCGGGGGCGCCGGGGCTAACTATGGCTACACCTTC. Residues: CASSIGGAGANYGYTF. Based on the CDR3 plus reference TRBV19 and TRBJ1-2, the full variable domain is DGGITQSPKYLFRKEGQNVTLSCEQNLNHDAMYWYRQDPGQGLRLIYYSQIVNDFQKGDIAEGYSVSREKKESFPLTVTSAQKNPTAFYLCASSIGGAGANYGYTFGSGTRLTVV.

This clonotype was picked up one time. The junction shows a germline mismatch at one end, possibly a read error. The rearrangement links TRBV6-5 to TRBJ2-7; D gene ambiguous. CDR3 length: 14 amino acids. In germline, CDR1 is MNHEY, CDR2 SVGAGI. The CDR3 is CASSSRVGPHDQYF. DNA for the CDR3: TGTGCCAGCAGTTCTCGGGTCGGACCCCACGATCAGTACTTC.

This chain joins TRBV12-3 or TRBV12-4 and TRBJ2-7, with TRBD2 matching over 10 bases. There are 14 residues in the CDR3. With 4 bases clipped from V and 6 bases from J, the junction kept 6 bases outside the gene matches. In nucleotides, the CDR3 is TGTGCCAGCAGTTGGAGCGGGAGGGAGGGCGAGCAGTACTTC. It encodes CASSWSGREGEQYF.

The chain recombines TRBV12-3 or TRBV12-4 with TRBJ1-5; a possible D gene is TRBD1 (6 bases). The V and J ends lost 4 bases and 9 bases respectively, with 10 bases between them. The CDR3 has 12 amino acids. CDR3 residues: CASSSTGRPQHF. The DNA of the CDR3 is TGTGCCAGCAGTTCGACAGGCAGGCCCCAGCATTTT.

This clonotype was recorded at least ten times. The chain uses TRBV4-1 and TRBJ1-2; D call uncertain. Germline CDR1 and CDR2: MGHRA and YSYEKL. Trimming removed 3 bases from V and 4 bases from J, with 12 bases in between. The CDR3 sequence is 14 residues long. The CDR3 is CASSQGRSGYGYTF. CDR3 DNA sequence: TGCGCCAGCAGCCAGGGCAGATCTGGCTATGGCTACACCTTC.

This clonotype was observed many times. The chain couples TRBV12-3 or TRBV12-4 to TRBJ2-5; the D gene is possibly TRBD2 (6 bases). The CDR3 runs to 15 residues. Trimming removed 2 bases at V and 7 bases at J, with 17 bases between. The CDR3 DNA reads as TGTGCCAGCAGTTTAACGGGGGAGGATGATACGACCCAGTACTTC. Protein product: CASSLTGEDDTTQYF.

This clonotype was counted at least ten times. The chain employs TRBV28 and TRBJ2-5; TRBD2 matches 8 bases. CDR1 MDHEN and CDR2 SYDVKM come from the germline V gene. V was pared by 2 bases and J by 9 bases, with 11 bases of the junction left unmatched. This CDR3 region has 15 residues. CDR3: CASSLQSGGLEAQYF. For the CDR3, the DNA is TGTGCCAGCAGTTTACAGAGCGGGGGCCTGGAGGCCCAGTACTTC. Together with reference TRBV28 and TRBJ2-5, the CDR3 gives the full variable domain: DVKVTQSSRYLVKRTGEKVFLECVQDMDHENMFWYRQDPGLGLRLIYFSYDVKMKEKGDIPEGYSVSREKKERFSLILESASTNQTSMYLCASSLQSGGLEAQYFGPGTRLLVL.

This clonotype has a count of ten or more. This chain links TRBV19 with TRBJ1-5, with D hard to call. V was clipped by 3 bases and J by 0 bases, with 9 bases between them. CDR3 length: 15 amino acids. The germline CDR1 and CDR2 sequences are LNHDA and SQIVND (reference sequence). The CDR3 region is CASSMGSYSNQPQHF. The CDR3 nucleotides are TGTGCCAGTAGTATGGGGAGCTATAGCAATCAGCCCCAGCATTTT.

This clonotype showed up just a few times. This rearrangement joins TRBV6-1 to TRBJ1-1; 7 positions match TRBD1. After removal of 8 bases from V and 6 bases from J, the junction contained 3 bases not matched to a gene. The V gene's germline CDR1 is MNHNS and CDR2 SASEGT. This CDR3 region has 11 residues. CDR3 nucleotides: TGTGCCAGCGAACAGGGGTCTGAAGCTTTCTTT. It is translated as CASEQGSEAFF.

This rearrangement joins TRBV7-8 to TRBJ2-5; D is tentatively TRBD1 or TRBD2 (5 bases each). Deletions cut 1 base from V and 4 bases from J, with 13 bases between. Germline CDR1 SGHVS, CDR2 FQNEAQ. There are 15 residues in the CDR3. In DNA form, the CDR3 reads TGTGCCAGCAGCTTAGTCGGGACGCCGGGAGAGACCCAGTACTTC. It specifies CASSLVGTPGETQYF.

This clonotype occurred many times. This chain connects TRBV30 to TRBJ1-1; no clear D gene. The V gene's germline CDR1 is GTSNPN and CDR2 SVGIG (reference sequence). Trimming cost V 0 bases and J 7 bases, with 12 bases left between them. The CDR3 has 13 residues. CDR3 in amino acids: CAWSVRQNREAFF. The CDR3 DNA follows: TGTGCCTGGAGTGTACGGCAGAACCGTGAAGCTTTCTTT.

This clonotype came up a few times. The chain employs TRBV7-9 and TRBJ2-2; D is unclear. Trimming took 4 bases from V and 5 from J, leaving 8 bases between them. The CDR3 totals 13 residues. In germline, CDR1 is SEHNR, CDR2 FQNEAQ (reference sequence). The CDR3 bases are TGTGCCAGCAGCTCCGGACGGACCGGGGAGCTGTTTTTT. Amino acids: CASSSGRTGELFF.